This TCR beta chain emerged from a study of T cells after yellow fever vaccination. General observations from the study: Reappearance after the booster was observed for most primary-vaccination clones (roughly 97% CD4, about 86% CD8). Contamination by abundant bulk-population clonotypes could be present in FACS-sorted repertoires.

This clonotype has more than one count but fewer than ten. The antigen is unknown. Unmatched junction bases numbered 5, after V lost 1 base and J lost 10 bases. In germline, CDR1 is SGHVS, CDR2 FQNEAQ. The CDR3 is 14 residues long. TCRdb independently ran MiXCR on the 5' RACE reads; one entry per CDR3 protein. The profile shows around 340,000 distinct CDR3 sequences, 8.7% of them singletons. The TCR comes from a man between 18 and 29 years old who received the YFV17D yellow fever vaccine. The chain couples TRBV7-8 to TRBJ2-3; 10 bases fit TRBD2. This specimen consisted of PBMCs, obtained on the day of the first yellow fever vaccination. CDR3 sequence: CASSLVAGGNSQYF. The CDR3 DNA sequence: TGTGCCAGCAGCTTAGTAGCGGGGGGAAATTCGCAGTATTTT.